One sample yielded the 5 T cell receptor beta chains listed below, sequenced in a study of blood T cell repertoires in COVID-19. Repertoires were generated with immunoSEQ multiplex PCR, while TCRdb's copy carries only in-frame clones and drops some. Of about 220,000 clones listed, nearly 90% are singletons. The sample comprised PBMCs or T cells enriched from blood (not recorded which). The receptors here all came from a man aged 30 to 39 who had been exposed to COVID-19.

This clone was observed once. The J gene is TRBJ2-1, the V gene TRBV7-2; D uncertain. Trimming removed 5 bases at V and 2 bases at J, with 13 bases between. Germline V lookup: CDR1 SGHTA, CDR2 FQGNSA. The CDR3 runs to 15 residues. The CDR3 loop reads CASSVSSYAYNEQFF. DNA for the CDR3: TGTGCCAGCAGCGTCTCTAGTTATGCCTACAATGAGCAGTTCTTC.

This clone has a single count. The DNA for the CDR3 is TGTGCCAGCAGACGACTGGGAGGACGCTCCTATGGCTACACCTTC. Amino acids: CASRRLGGRSYGYTF. The rearrangement uses TRBV11-2 and TRBJ1-2; D is undetermined. CDR3 length: 15 residues. Germline V gene lookup returns CDR1 SGHAT and CDR2 FQNNGV. The V and J ends lost 6 bases and 4 bases respectively, with 18 bases between them.

As for this clone: A junction end diverges from the germline sequence, so it may reflect a read error. This chain joins TRBV7-2 and TRBJ2-7, with a possible D match to TRBD1 (6 bases). This CDR3 spans 13 amino acids. From germline, CDR1 is SGHTA and CDR2 FQGNSA. The CDR3 is CASSRNLRGEVFF. CDR3 sequence (DNA): TGTGCCAGCAGCCGTAACCTCAGGGGTGAGGTTTTTTTC.

V gene TRBV27 combines with J gene TRBJ1-5; D unresolved. V lost 0 bases, J lost 2 bases, and 8 bases lay in between. The germline CDR1 and CDR2 sequences are MNHEY and SMNVEV (reference sequence). The CDR3 is 15 amino acids. The CDR3, as DNA: TGTGCCAGCAGTTTATCACGTACGGGCAATCAGCCCCAGCATTTT. This gives the protein CASSLSRTGNQPQHF.

The V call is TRBV3-1 (or the pseudogene TRBV3-2), the J call TRBJ2-5; D is possibly TRBD2 (6 bases). V gave up 4 bases and J gave up 4 bases, with 13 bases separating them. There are 14 residues in the CDR3. CDR1 LGHDT and CDR2 YNNKEL come from the germline V gene (reference sequence). The CDR3 DNA follows: TGTGCCAGCAGCCCACGGGAGTTTGCAGAGACCCAGTACTTC. Its protein is CASSPREFAETQYF.